These 9 T cell receptor beta chains share one sample of origin, sequenced in a study of breast tumors, draining lymph nodes, adjacent tissues. The lymph nodes were axillary draining lymph nodes from breast cancer patients. TCRdb re-analysed the multiplex PCR reads in MiXCR, keeping a single row per CDR3 protein. The repertoire holds approximately 120,000 distinct CDR3 sequences, about 20% seen once, with 2.2% in the top ten. What was sequenced was axillary lymph node tissue. The receptors were gathered from a female donor with breast cancer. Some clones in this sample may be carry-over from other donors' samples.

This clonotype was observed many times. This chain joins TRBV7-9 and TRBJ2-7, with TRBD1 identical over 9 bases. Germline lookup yields CDR1 SEHNR and CDR2 FQNEAQ (reference sequence). The CDR3 has 14 residues. The ends lost 4 bases at V and 9 bases at J; junction bases unmatched: 10. The CDR3 nucleotides are TGTGCCAGCAGCTCCGGGACAGGGATTGATGGGCAGTACTTC. This sequence encodes CASSSGTGIDGQYF.

Ten or more counts support this clonotype. V usage is TRBV9 and J usage is TRBJ2-1, with 8 bases matching TRBD2. J lost 8 bases, V lost 3 bases, and 16 bases had no gene match. CDR1 SGDLS and CDR2 YYNGEE come from the germline V gene. The CDR3 has 17 residues. CDR3 in amino acids: CASSAGGGAGVVDEQFF. The CDR3 coding sequence is TGTGCCAGCAGCGCCGGGGGGGGTGCGGGAGTCGTGGATGAGCAGTTCTTC. The complete variable domain, with remaining parts taken from reference TRBV9 and TRBJ2-1, reads DSGVTQTPKHLITATGQRVTLRCSPRSGDLSVYWYQQSLDQGLQFLIQYYNGEERAKGNILERFSAQQFPDLHSELNLSSLELGDSALYFCASSAGGGAGVVDEQFFGPGTRLTVL.

Many counts were recorded for this clonotype. This chain uses TRBV7-9 with TRBJ2-2; 13 nucleotides match TRBD2. Looked up from germline, CDR1 is SEHNR and CDR2 is FQNEAQ (reference sequence). This CDR3 is 18 amino acids long. V trimming: 1 base; J trimming: 4 bases; junction bases outside the gene matches: 6. CDR3 protein: CASSLGLAGGGVTGELFF. The CDR3 DNA is TGTGCCAGCAGCTTAGGACTAGCGGGAGGCGGCGTCACCGGGGAGCTGTTTTTT.

To note about this clonotype: A much larger clone differs by one base, so this may be a read error. This chain links TRBV7-2 with TRBJ2-3; 13 bases map to TRBD2. CDR1 SGHTA and CDR2 FQGNSA come from the germline V gene. J lost 2 bases, V lost 3 bases, and 8 bases had no gene match. The CDR3 extends over 18 amino acids. Written as DNA, the CDR3 is TGTGCCAGCAGCTTGAGGACTAGCGGGAGACCTATCACAGATACGCAGTATTTT. Translated: CASSLRTSGRPITDTQYF.

The V and J genes are TRBV27 and TRBJ2-7; 7 bases are shared with TRBD2. V was clipped by 4 bases and J by 4 bases; unmatched bases: 10. The germline CDR1 and CDR2 sequences are MNHEY and SMNVEV (reference sequence). CDR3 size: 15 residues. CDR3 protein: CASSYTAGEGYEQYF. The DNA for the CDR3 is TGTGCCAGCAGTTATACGGCGGGAGAAGGATACGAGCAGTACTTC.

This clonotype occurred many times. This chain uses TRBV7-9 with TRBJ2-2; no clear D gene. CDR3 length: 12 residues. CDR1 SEHNR and CDR2 FQNEAQ come from the germline V gene (reference sequence). V gave up 3 bases and J gave up 2 bases, with 1 base separating them. CDR3 coding DNA: TGTGCCAGCAGCTTTAACACCGGGGAGCTGTTTTTT. Protein product: CASSFNTGELFF.

A few counts support this clonotype. The genes are TRBV10-3 and TRBJ2-7; D is unresolved. Trimming took 10 bases from V and 3 from J, leaving 16 bases between them. Germline CDR1 reads ENHRY; CDR2 reads SYGVKD. The CDR3 extends over 13 amino acids. The CDR3 bases are TGTGCCACATCAGTAGAAGGGATCTACGAGCAGTACTTC. It specifies CATSVEGIYEQYF.

This clonotype was detected many times. The chain is built from TRBV7-9 and TRBJ1-6; D possibly corresponds to TRBD1 (6 bases). Looked up from germline, CDR1 is SEHNR and CDR2 is FQNEAQ (reference sequence). Between the trimmed V and J ends, which lost 7 bases and 7 bases, there was a span of 14 bases. The CDR3 loop spans 14 amino acids. CDR3 nucleotides: TGTGCCAGCACCCAACAGGACAGAAATTCACCCCTCCACTTT. It is translated as CASTQQDRNSPLHF.

About this clonotype: A much larger clone is a single base away; this may be a read error. This chain joins TRBV28 and TRBJ1-3; 9 bases agree with TRBD1. The V gene end was trimmed by 6 bases and the J gene end by 4 bases; junction bases not matched to a gene: 7. This CDR3 contains 15 residues. From germline, CDR1 is MDHEN and CDR2 SYDVKM. The CDR3 DNA reads as TGTGCCAGCAGGGAACAGGGGGCTTCAGGAAACACCATATATTTT. This codes for CASREQGASGNTIYF.